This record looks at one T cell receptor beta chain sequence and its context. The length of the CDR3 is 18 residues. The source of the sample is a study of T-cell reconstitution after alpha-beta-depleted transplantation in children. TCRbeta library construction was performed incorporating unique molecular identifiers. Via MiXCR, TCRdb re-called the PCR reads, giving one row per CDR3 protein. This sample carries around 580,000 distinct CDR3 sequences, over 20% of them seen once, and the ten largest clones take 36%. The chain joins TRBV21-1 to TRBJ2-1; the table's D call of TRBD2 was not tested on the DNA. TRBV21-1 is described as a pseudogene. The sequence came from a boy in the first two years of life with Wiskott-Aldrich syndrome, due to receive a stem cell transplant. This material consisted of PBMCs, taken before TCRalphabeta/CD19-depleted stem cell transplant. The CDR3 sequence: CASSIGTSGRAIYNEQFF. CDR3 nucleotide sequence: TGTGCCAGCAGCATCGGGACTAGCGGGAGGGCTATATACAATGAGCAGTTCTTC.